The source of this T cell receptor (beta chain) is a study of blood T cell repertoires in COVID-19. Germline loops: CDR1 SGHRS, CDR2 YFSETQ. Deletions cut 4 bases from V and 1 base from J, with 11 bases between. This CDR3 has 14 amino acids. Assay used: immunoSEQ multiplex PCR; TCRdb lists only in-frame clones, some missing. This sample has about 220,000 clones, with 75% to 90% found just once. Everyone who took part was about 18 to 89 years old, and they came from about two dozen US areas. This chain connects TRBV5-1 to TRBJ1-2; D is uncertain. Sequencing was performed on PBMCs or T cells enriched from blood (not recorded which). The receptor comes from a woman between 18 and 29 years old in a cohort exposed to, infected with or recovered from COVID-19 (not recorded which). The CDR3 coding sequence is TGCGCCAGCAGCACTCTCCGCTTTAACTATGGCTACACCTTC. Its translation: CASSTLRFNYGYTF.